This entry is about one TCR beta chain. Antigen: not known. This sample was included in a study of vaccination and CD4 T cells after COVID-19. About the research overall: Two Hispanic individuals were among six male and four female convalescent patients. Post-COVID sampling occurred a median around 97 days after diagnosis (range 35 to 161). Control cultures were given a CEFX pool, an HIV-1 Nef pool, or no peptide. Findings and limits, study-wide: Post-vaccination reactive clonotypes (median about 40) did not differ significantly from post-infection (about 20).

The germline gives CDR1 MNHEY, CDR2 SMNVEV (reference sequence). The CDR3 is made up of 14 amino acids. The trim removed 6 bases at V and 4 bases at J, leaving 6 bases unmatched. The Oncomine TCR Beta short-read assay was what sequenced the DNA obtained from cultured CD4+ T cells. MiXCR, run by TCRdb on the PCR reads, gives a single entry per CDR3 protein. The sample lists 9,500 to 10,000 distinct CDR3 sequences, 26% occurring once. Treatment: approximately nine-day PBMC culture with coronavirus spike peptide pools or control peptides (ViraFEST assay). This clonotype was sampled from a human donor who had recovered from COVID-19. Source: CD4+ T cells from blood, cultured in vitro, taken after SARS-CoV-2 vaccination. The rearrangement links TRBV27 to TRBJ1-2; 9 positions agree with TRBD1. The CDR3 nucleotides are TGTGCCAGCAGCCCACAGGGGGCTGGCTATGGCTACACCTTC. Translation: CASSPQGAGYGYTF.